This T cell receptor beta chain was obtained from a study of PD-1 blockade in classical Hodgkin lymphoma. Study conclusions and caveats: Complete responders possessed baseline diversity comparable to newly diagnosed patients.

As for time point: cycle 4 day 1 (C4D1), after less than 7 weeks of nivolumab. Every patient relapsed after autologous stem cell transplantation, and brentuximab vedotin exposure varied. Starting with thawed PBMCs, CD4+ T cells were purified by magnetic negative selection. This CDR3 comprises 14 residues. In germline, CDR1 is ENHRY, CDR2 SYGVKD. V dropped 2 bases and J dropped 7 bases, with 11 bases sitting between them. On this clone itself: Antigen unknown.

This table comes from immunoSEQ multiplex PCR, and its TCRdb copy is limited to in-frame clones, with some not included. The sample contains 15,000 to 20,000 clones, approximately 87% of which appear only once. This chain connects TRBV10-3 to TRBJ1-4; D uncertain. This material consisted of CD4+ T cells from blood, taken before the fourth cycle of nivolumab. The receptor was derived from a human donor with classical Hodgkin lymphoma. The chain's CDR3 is CAISEKGLVEKLFF. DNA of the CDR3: TGTGCCATCAGTGAGAAGGGTCTGGTTGAAAAACTGTTTTTT.